The 2 T cell receptor beta chains below come from one sample, sequenced in a study of T cells in Graves' hyperthyroidism and ophthalmopathy. Authors of the study amplified TCR beta CDR3 regions from RNA transcripts. In the first-round RT-PCR of the TCR CDR3, the HTBI primer set was used. TCRdb reprocessed the multiplex PCR reads via MiXCR and lists one record per CDR3 protein. The sample consists of about 510,000 distinct CDR3 sequences, 46% of them appearing once. Sequencing used peripheral blood or thyroid tissue (not recorded which). Every receptor here comes from an adult woman with Graves' disease, either hyperthyroidism or ophthalmopathy (not recorded which).

This clonotype has just a few counts. The V gene is TRBV19, the J gene TRBJ1-1; TRBD1 is a possible D gene (5 bases). Trimming took 9 bases from V and 4 from J, leaving 12 bases between them. The V gene's germline CDR1 is LNHDA and CDR2 SQIVND (reference sequence). The CDR3 spans 12 residues. CDR3 amino acids: CASSPGVTEAFF. DNA of the CDR3: TGTGCCAGCAGTCCGGGGGTCACTGAAGCTTTCTTT.

This chain links TRBV6-5 with TRBJ1-5; possibly TRBD1 for D (5 bases). V was trimmed by 6 bases and J by 0 bases, leaving 12 bases between them. There are 15 residues in the CDR3. The germline CDR1 and CDR2 sequences are MNHEY and SVGAGI. CDR3 in amino acids: CASSPDSFSNQPQHF. DNA of the CDR3: TGTGCCAGCAGCCCCGACAGTTTTAGCAATCAGCCCCAGCATTTT.